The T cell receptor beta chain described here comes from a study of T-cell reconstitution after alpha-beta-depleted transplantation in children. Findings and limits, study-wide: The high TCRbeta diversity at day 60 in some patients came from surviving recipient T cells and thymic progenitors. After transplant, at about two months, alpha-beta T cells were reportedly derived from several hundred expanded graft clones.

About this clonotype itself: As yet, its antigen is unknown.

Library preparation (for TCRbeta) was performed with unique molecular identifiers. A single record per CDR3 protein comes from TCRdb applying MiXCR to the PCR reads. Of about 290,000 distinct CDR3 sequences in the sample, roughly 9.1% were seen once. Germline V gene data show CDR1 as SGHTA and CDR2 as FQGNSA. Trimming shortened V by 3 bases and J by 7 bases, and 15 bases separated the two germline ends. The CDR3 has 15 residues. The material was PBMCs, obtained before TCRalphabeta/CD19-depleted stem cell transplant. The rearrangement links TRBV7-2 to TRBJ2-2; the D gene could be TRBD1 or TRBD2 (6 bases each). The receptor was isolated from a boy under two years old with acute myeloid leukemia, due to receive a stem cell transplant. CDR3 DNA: TGTGCCAGCAGCTTTGGCGGGGCAGGGGACGGGGAGCTGTTTTTT. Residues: CASSFGGAGDGELFF.